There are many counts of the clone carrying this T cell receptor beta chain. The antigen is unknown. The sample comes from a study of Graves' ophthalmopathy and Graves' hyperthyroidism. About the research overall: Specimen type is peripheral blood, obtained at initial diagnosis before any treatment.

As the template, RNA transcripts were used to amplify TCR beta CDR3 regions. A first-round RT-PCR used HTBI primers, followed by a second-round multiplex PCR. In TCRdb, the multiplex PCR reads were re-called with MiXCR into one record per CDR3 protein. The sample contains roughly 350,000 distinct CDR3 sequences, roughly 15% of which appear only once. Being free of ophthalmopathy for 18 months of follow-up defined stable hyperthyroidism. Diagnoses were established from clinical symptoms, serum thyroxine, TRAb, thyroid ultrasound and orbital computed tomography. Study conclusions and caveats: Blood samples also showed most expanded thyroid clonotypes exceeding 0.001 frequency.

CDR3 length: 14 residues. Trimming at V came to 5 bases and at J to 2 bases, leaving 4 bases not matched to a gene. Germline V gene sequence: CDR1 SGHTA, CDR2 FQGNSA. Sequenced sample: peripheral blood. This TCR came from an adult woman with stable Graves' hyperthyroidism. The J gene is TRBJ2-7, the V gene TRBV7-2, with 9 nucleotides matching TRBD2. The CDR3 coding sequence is TGTGCCAGCAGCCATAGCGGGGGACCCTACGAGCAGTACTTC. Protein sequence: CASSHSGGPYEQYF. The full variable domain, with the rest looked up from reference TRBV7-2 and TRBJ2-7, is GAGVSQSPSNKVTEKGKDVELRCDPISGHTALYWYRQSLGQGLEFLIYFQGNSAPDKSGLPSDRFSAERTGGSVSTLTIQRTQQEDSAVYLCASSHSGGPYEQYFGPGTRLTVT.